What follows describes a single T cell receptor beta chain. Its antigen is currently unknown. A second PCR, run for roughly 7 to 11 cycles, used a sample-barcoded 5' primer plus a J-beta primer mix. Template switching added a 12-random-nucleotide identifier to every cDNA molecule. One entry per CDR3 protein results from TCRdb running MiXCR on the 5' RACE reads. The table has hundreds of thousands of distinct CDR3 sequences, roughly 50% seen once. The CDR3 length is 19 residues. Germline V gene sequence: CDR1 LNHNV, CDR2 YYDKDF (reference sequence). V lost 3 bases and J lost 0; bases outside the gene matches: 13. This entry is derived from a study of blood T cells in healthy people across ages. Study summary: There was about one barcoded beta molecule captured by template switching per two T cells.

Study-wide results and limits: Both naive CD4+ cell counts and diversity were greater in long-lived donors than in aged donors.

The sample was blood. The gene calls are TRBV15 and TRBJ2-4; 8 bases are shared with TRBD1. The clonotype originates from a man aged 35 to 55 in good health. The CDR3 region has the DNA TGTGCCACCAGCAGCCGACAGGGGTTGGGGGAGCTAGCCAAAAACATTCAGTACTTC. This sequence encodes CATSSRQGLGELAKNIQYF.